Shown below are 24 T cell receptor beta chains from a single sample sequenced in a study of blood T cell repertoires in COVID-19. Profiling relied on immunoSEQ multiplex PCR, and the TCRdb table lists in-frame clones only, not all of them. The repertoire holds 100,000 or so clones, with about 85% as singletons. The sample was peripheral blood. The receptor set was obtained from a human donor in a cohort sampled during active COVID-19.

This sequence joins TRBV5-4 and TRBJ2-1, with 15 nucleotides matching TRBD2. The trim removed 7 bases at V and 9 bases at J, leaving 8 bases unmatched. Germline V gene sequence: CDR1 SGHNT, CDR2 YYREEE (reference sequence). There are 15 residues in the CDR3. CDR3 sequence: CASAMGLAGGPEQFF. CDR3 DNA: TGTGCCAGCGCAATGGGACTAGCGGGAGGTCCTGAGCAGTTCTTC.

CDR3: CATSDFPGGSGELFF. CDR3 bases: TGTGCCACCAGTGATTTCCCAGGGGGGTCCGGGGAGCTGTTTTTT. The rearrangement joins TRBV24-1 to TRBJ2-2, with D possibly matching TRBD1 (7 bases). CDR3 length: 15 residues. Trimming shortened V by 1 base and J by 6 bases, and 11 bases separated the two germline ends. Germline loops: CDR1 KGHDR, CDR2 SFDVKD.

The V gene is TRBV11-2, the J gene TRBJ2-2, with 8 bases that match TRBD1. Germline lookup yields CDR1 SGHAT and CDR2 FQNNGV. The CDR3 sequence is 16 residues long. V gave up 5 bases and J gave up 7 bases; unmatched junction bases: 12. DNA of the CDR3: TGTGCCAGCAGCGTATTCATGACAGGGGTAGTCGGGGAGCTGTTTTTT. Residues: CASSVFMTGVVGELFF.

This clone was seen repeatedly, ten times or more. This chain joins TRBV30 and TRBJ1-1; D unclear. Germline values: CDR1 GTSNPN, CDR2 SVGIG (reference sequence). Trimming removed 3 bases at V and 0 bases at J, with 8 bases between. The CDR3 has 13 residues. The CDR3: CAWRQAMNTEAFF. The CDR3 DNA reads as TGTGCCTGGAGGCAGGCCATGAACACTGAAGCTTTCTTT.

The chain is built from TRBV14 and TRBJ2-1; 13 nucleotides agree with TRBD2. V trimming: 2 bases; J trimming: 8 bases; junction bases outside the gene matches: 3. From germline, CDR1 is SGHDN and CDR2 FVKESK. This CDR3 is built from 15 residues. The CDR3 loop reads CASSQPTSGRDEQFF. In DNA, the CDR3 is TGTGCCAGCAGCCAACCCACTAGCGGGAGGGATGAGCAGTTCTTC. Supplemented by reference TRBV14 and TRBJ2-1, the full variable domain reads EAGVTQFPSHSVIEKGQTVTLRCDPISGHDNLYWYRRVMGKEIKFLLHFVKESKQDESGMPNNRFLAERTGGTYSTLKVQPAELEDSGVYFCASSQPTSGRDEQFFGPGTRLTVL.

In the case of this clone: Germline and junction disagree at one end, which may indicate a read error. The chain recombines TRBV7-7 with TRBJ2-1, with D perhaps TRBD2 (6 bases). Per the germline V gene, CDR1 is SSHAT and CDR2 is FNYEAQ (reference sequence). This CDR3 has 17 residues. The CDR3 loop reads CASSPSWGGTRGNEQFF. In DNA form, the CDR3 reads TGTGCTAGCAGCCCGTCCTGGGGCGGGACGCGGGGCAATGAGCAGTTCTTC.

The V call is TRBV5-1, the J call TRBJ2-5; tentative D call: TRBD2 (6 bases). The CDR3 has 14 amino acids. V lost 7 bases and J lost 2, with 15 bases in between. Germline V lookup: CDR1 SGHRS, CDR2 YFSETQ. The CDR3, as DNA: TGCGCCAGCCGTCCGGGACTCCAACAAGAGACCCAGTACTTC. It encodes CASRPGLQQETQYF.

V gene TRBV7-9 combines with J gene TRBJ2-2; 11 bases match TRBD2. Per the germline V gene, CDR1 is SEHNR and CDR2 is FQNEAQ (reference sequence). J was trimmed by 8 bases and V by 3 bases; bases with no gene match: 2. There are 14 residues in the CDR3. The CDR3 loop reads CASSLGTSGGELFF. In DNA, the CDR3 is TGTGCCAGCAGCTTGGGGACTAGCGGAGGGGAGCTGTTTTTT.

The chain has TRBV7-3 and TRBJ2-2; D remains ambiguous. Germline CDR1 is SGHTA and CDR2 is FQGTGA. The CDR3 sequence is 14 residues long. V was cut by 6 bases and J by 1 base, with 9 bases left in between. The CDR3 nucleotides are TGTGCCAGCAGACTTCTACGGAACACCGGGGAGCTGTTTTTT. Amino acid sequence: CASRLLRNTGELFF.

This clone was seen a single time. V is TRBV7-8 and J is TRBJ2-3; 12 bases map to TRBD2. V gave up 4 bases and J gave up 4 bases; unmatched junction bases: 3. CDR1 is SGHVS and CDR2 is FQNEAQ in the germline V gene. CDR3 length: 15 amino acids. The CDR3 region has the DNA TGTGCCAGCAGCTCGACTAGCGGGAGATCAGATACGCAGTATTTT. Translating gives CASSSTSGRSDTQYF.

This chain joins TRBV4-2 and TRBJ1-5; D perhaps matches TRBD1 (6 bases). The CDR3 contains 18 residues. Trimming cost V 0 bases and J 4 bases, with 19 bases left between them. Germline values: CDR1 LGHNA, CDR2 YNFKEQ. CDR3 bases: TGTGCCAGCAGCCAAGATTTGGGGGCCGGGAGGAGGAATCAGCCCCAGCATTTT. Protein: CASSQDLGAGRRNQPQHF.

This chain uses TRBV5-5 with TRBJ1-2, with a tentative D call TRBD1 (5 bases). Trimming cost V 4 bases and J 4 bases, with 11 bases left between them. The CDR3 runs 13 residues. Germline lookup yields CDR1 SGHKS and CDR2 YYEKEE (reference sequence). For the CDR3, the DNA is TGTGCCAGCAGCCGTGACAGTATCTATGGCTACACCTTC. It codes for CASSRDSIYGYTF.

The rearrangement joins TRBV7-2 to TRBJ2-1; no reliable D call. This CDR3 contains 14 residues. CDR1 and CDR2 (germline): SGHTA, FQGNSA. The V gene lost 6 bases and the J gene lost 5 bases, with 14 bases spanning the gap. In DNA, the CDR3 is TGTGCCAGCAGGCTAGGCGGAGCCGACAATGAGCAGTTCTTC. Translation: CASRLGGADNEQFF.

V is TRBV6-5 and J is TRBJ1-1; D perhaps matches TRBD1 (5 bases). Looked up from germline, CDR1 is MNHEY and CDR2 is SVGAGI. The CDR3 contains 14 residues. V lost 2 bases, J lost 3 bases, and 10 bases lay in between. The CDR3 loop reads CASSYRDSYTEAFF. The CDR3 region has the DNA TGTGCCAGCAGTTACCGTGACAGTTACACTGAAGCTTTCTTT.

The V gene is TRBV5-6, the J gene TRBJ2-7, with 7 positions matching TRBD1. The CDR3 length is 14 residues. V lost 4 bases, J lost 3 bases, and 7 bases stayed unmatched. Germline-derived CDR1 and CDR2 are SGHDT and YYEEEE. CDR3 DNA sequence: TGTGCCAGCAGCGTGGACAGGCGCGACTACGAGCAGTACTTC. This gives the protein CASSVDRRDYEQYF.

The V and J genes are TRBV19 and TRBJ2-7; no definite D call. Germline V gene lookup returns CDR1 LNHDA and CDR2 SQIVND (reference sequence). V gave up 1 base and J gave up 0 bases, with 7 bases separating them. CDR3 size: 14 residues. The CDR3 DNA follows: TGTGCCAGTAGTATAGGTGGCGGCTCCTACGAGCAGTACTTC. Translation: CASSIGGGSYEQYF.

This chain links TRBV10-3 with TRBJ2-6; D is perhaps TRBD1 (5 bases). With 4 bases removed from V and 1 base from J, the gap between germline ends came to 8 bases. The CDR3 runs to 15 residues. Germline V gene lookup returns CDR1 ENHRY and CDR2 SYGVKD. The CDR3: CAISVQVSGANVLTF. The DNA of the CDR3 is TGTGCCATCAGTGTACAGGTGTCTGGGGCCAACGTCCTGACTTTC.

The rearrangement joins TRBV27 to TRBJ1-3; D uncertain. The CDR3 extends over 14 amino acids. CDR1 is MNHEY, CDR2 SMNVEV, per germline (reference sequence). The ends were cut back, 6 bases at V and 1 base at J, with 10 bases in the middle. CDR3 residues: CASSSVASGNTIYF. CDR3 nucleotides: TGTGCCAGCAGCTCGGTAGCATCTGGAAACACCATATATTTT.

The V gene is TRBV7-9, the J gene TRBJ1-3, with 9 bases lining up with TRBD1. This CDR3 contains 16 residues. The ends lost 4 bases at V and 4 bases at J; junction bases unmatched: 8. The germline V gene encodes CDR1 SEHNR and CDR2 FQNEAQ (reference sequence). The CDR3 is CASSSSNRGPGNTIYF. The CDR3 nucleotides read TGTGCCAGCAGCTCCAGCAACAGGGGGCCAGGAAACACCATATATTTT.

The J gene is TRBJ1-1, the V gene TRBV7-8; D ambiguous. Trimming took off 1 base at V and 11 bases at J, with 14 bases between the two ends. Looked up from germline, CDR1 is SGHVS and CDR2 is FQNEAQ. This CDR3 spans 13 amino acids. The DNA of the CDR3 is TGTGCCAGCAGCTTAGGGGAGCGGGGTCGCGCTTTCTTT. Its protein product is CASSLGERGRAFF.

The gene calls are TRBV9 and TRBJ2-2, with 11 positions matching TRBD1. The CDR3 contains 14 residues. The germline V gene encodes CDR1 SGDLS and CDR2 YYNGEE. V dropped 7 bases and J dropped 7; count of bases not matched to a gene: 6. The CDR3 DNA is TGTGCCAGCGGGGGACAGGGGGGCAGCGGGGAGCTGTTTTTT. Residues: CASGGQGGSGELFF.

The CDR3 DNA follows: TGTGCCAGCAGCTTAGCGCCCGGGACAGGCTCCTACGAGCAGTACTTC. Encoded protein: CASSLAPGTGSYEQYF. The J gene is TRBJ2-7, the V gene TRBV7-9; 8 bases are shared with TRBD1. The ends lost 0 bases at V and 0 bases at J; junction bases unmatched: 4. Germline loops: CDR1 SEHNR, CDR2 FQNEAQ (reference sequence). CDR3 length: 16 residues.

DNA for the CDR3: TGTGCCAGCAGTCAGAACAGGGAGACCTACAATGAGCAGTTCTTC. It specifies CASSQNRETYNEQFF. J is TRBJ2-1 and V is TRBV6-5, with D perhaps matching TRBD1 (6 bases). CDR3 length: 15 residues. The V gene lost 5 bases and the J gene lost 2 bases, with 13 bases spanning the gap. Germline V lookup: CDR1 MNHEY, CDR2 SVGAGI.

This clone was recorded a few times. The chain combines TRBV5-1 with TRBJ2-1; TRBD2 aligns across 14 bases. This CDR3 has 16 amino acids. The V gene end was trimmed by 4 bases and the J gene end by 6 bases; junction bases not matched to a gene: 6. Germline CDR1 and CDR2: SGHRS and YFSETQ. Here the CDR3 reads CASSTGLAGVSNEQFF. DNA of the CDR3: TGCGCCAGCAGCACGGGACTAGCGGGAGTAAGCAATGAGCAGTTCTTC.